This T cell receptor (beta chain) was profiled in a study of PD-1 blockade in classical Hodgkin lymphoma. General observations from the study: Complete responders matched newly diagnosed patients in baseline diversity. Reported findings placed baseline TCR diversity lower in newly diagnosed patients (compared with healthy donors).

Each and every patient relapsed after autologous stem cell transplantation, and patients got differing brentuximab vedotin exposure. Magnetic negative selection of thawed PBMCs was the method by which CD4+ T cells were purified. The best responses consisted of complete response, partial response or progressive disease. Clones were sequenced by immunoSEQ multiplex PCR, and TCRdb holds only the in-frame ones, with some missing. The sample records some 2,400 clones, 80% to 90% being singletons. This clone was found a few times. What it binds is not known. The clonotype was recovered from a human donor with classical Hodgkin lymphoma. The sequences come from CD4+ T cells from blood, collected at baseline.

CDR3 in amino acids: CATSENSPLHF. As DNA, the CDR3 is TGTGCCACCTCGGAGAATTCACCCCTCCACTTT. The V call is TRBV2, the J call TRBJ1-6; D gene unclear. Deletions cut 10 bases from V and 7 bases from J, with 8 bases between. Germline CDR1 is SNHLY and CDR2 is FYNNEI. The CDR3 runs to 11 residues.